This T cell receptor (beta chain) comes out of a study of blood T cell repertoires in COVID-19. Overall study context: Spain, Italy and the United States supplied samples that represented acute and convalescent COVID-19. From T cells, B-cell-depleted T cells, or PBMCs came the material, which was cDNA or gDNA.

Original handling: Estimated nucleated cell counts came from reference gene primer amplification. Libraries were prepared by immunoSEQ multiplex PCR; TCRdb keeps only in-frame clonotypes and omits some of them. D and trimming come from the DNA, and the V and J calls and clone size come from that table. Of 50,000 to 65,000 clones listed, about 86% were seen once; the top ten hold roughly 14%. V lost 6 bases, J lost 13 bases, and 7 bases stayed unmatched. The CDR3 spans 12 residues. The germline gives CDR1 SEHNR, CDR2 FQNEAQ (reference sequence). The specimen sequenced was peripheral blood. This TCR derives from a human donor in a cohort sampled during active COVID-19. This rearrangement joins TRBV7-9 to TRBJ2-1; 9 bases match TRBD2. Written as DNA, the CDR3 is TGTGCCAGCAGGCCGACTAGCGGAGGCCAGTTCTTC. Translating gives CASRPTSGGQFF.